This T cell receptor beta chain was documented in a study of blood T cell repertoires in COVID-19 (dated by TCRdb to 2019 to 2021). Regarding the research as a whole: Collaborator samples came from the United States, Italy and Spain and covered acute and convalescent phases of COVID-19. The samples were drawn from two sources: the first 160 participants of the ongoing ImmuneRACE study, and 1,200 or so subjects contributed by 6 global collaborators. Nearly every sample came with metadata listing a de-identified subject ID, COVID-19 status, age in years and sex. The material from the prospective study consisted of cDNA or gDNA derived from T cells, B-cell-depleted T cells, or PBMCs. HLA class I and class II types, where available, came from metadata supplied by the sample provider rather than from assay-based typing. The repertoires were released in a freely available public database meant as a resource for research on the immune response to SARS-CoV-2. Deeply sampled blood TCRbeta repertoires from subjects exposed to, actively infected with, or recovered from COVID-19 were included in the dataset. What the research found in general, with its limitations: The quantity of clinical and demographic metadata differed by source and by participant and was supplied without curation.

V drops 6 bases and J drops 9 bases, leaving 11 bases in between. The CDR3 covers 12 residues, taking in both the cysteine and the phenylalanine. Solely the CDR3 DNA is kept, with 36 bases framed from the first base. CDR1 and CDR2 are read off the germline V gene (reference sequence) as MNHEY and SMNVEV. To note about this clone: Its antigen is unknown. The sample holds no much larger clone one base away, and base qualities are not on file.

The immunoSEQ Assay, a bias-controlled multiplex PCR, was used to amplify TCRbeta CDR3 regions from genomic DNA. The original methods were these. Nucleated cell counts per sample were estimated from amplification of reference gene primers within the assay. To quantify the absolute abundance of each unique TCRbeta CDR3 rearrangement, sequence reads were collapsed and filtered. For each sample, productive Simpson clonality was calculated by taking the square root of Simpson's diversity index across productive rearrangements. TCRdb retrieved this table from immuneACCESS and kept in-frame rearrangements only. Not all clones are present; in checked studies, unresolved V genes account for under half, and no reason is known for the remainder. The DNA gave D and trimming, while V, J and clone size come from that table. Present in this sample are under 150,000 clones, 70% to 90% of which were seen just once. The ten largest clones take up around 3.3% of the sample.

Collaborating institutions collected whole blood in K2EDTA tubes following their own protocols. For TCRbeta analysis, collaborators shipped samples as frozen whole blood, isolated PBMCs, or DNA extracted from either of those sample types. Sequencing input: peripheral blood. The TCR sequence derives from a man aged 35 to 55 with acute or convalescent COVID-19. This sequence uses TRBV27 and TRBJ1-4, with TRBD1 as a weak D call on 5 bases. The CDR3 region has the sequence CASRMGTKKLFF. The nucleotide sequence is given as TGTGCCAGCAGGATGGGGACTAAAAAACTGTTTTTT.